What follows are 9 T cell receptor beta chains derived from one specimen sequenced in a study of control samples from healthy donors and cancer patients. Generated by immunoSEQ multiplex PCR, the TCRdb table keeps only in-frame clones and is missing some. The table includes approximately 52,000 clones, approximately 85% detected once. The sample was blood. These receptors were taken from a man aged 50-59 years in good health.

The gene calls are TRBV12-3 or TRBV12-4 and TRBJ1-1, with D hard to call. The CDR3 spans 13 residues. V was pared by 2 bases and J by 11 bases, with 15 bases between. The chain's CDR3 is CASSLIAIGVAFF. The DNA for the CDR3 is TGTGCCAGCAGTTTAATCGCCATTGGGGTGGCTTTCTTT.

This clone appeared once. The gene calls are TRBV7-7 and TRBJ2-1; D may be TRBD2 (5 bases). Trimming took off 1 base at V and 4 bases at J, with 14 bases between the two ends. Germline CDR1 SSHAT, CDR2 FNYEAQ (reference sequence). CDR3 length equals 16 residues. The chain's CDR3 is CASSLESGYPYNEQFF. CDR3 nucleotides: TGTGCCAGCAGCTTAGAATCGGGGTACCCTTACAATGAGCAGTTCTTC.

This clone was seen a handful of times. The genes are TRBV2 and TRBJ2-5; 9 bases fit TRBD1. This CDR3 is 13 amino acids long. The germline CDR1 and CDR2 sequences are SNHLY and FYNNEI. The J segment lost 5 bases and the V segment lost 6 bases, leaving 4 bases of the junction unmatched. The CDR3 loop is CASRGQGGETQYF. For the CDR3, the DNA is TGTGCCAGCAGGGGACAGGGCGGGGAGACCCAGTACTTC. Variable domain in full (rest from reference TRBV2 and TRBJ2-5): EPEVTQTPSHQVTQMGQEVILRCVPISNHLYFYWYRQILGQKVEFLVSFYNNEISEKSEIFDDQFSVERPDGSNFTLKIRSTKLEDSAMYFCASRGQGGETQYFGPGTRLLVL.

The chain recombines TRBV11-3 with TRBJ2-3; TRBD2 matches 10 bases. Per germline, CDR1 SGHNT and CDR2 YENEEA. The CDR3 runs to 16 residues. V shed 1 base, J shed 2 bases, and the junction held 3 bases outside the gene matches. The CDR3 DNA follows: TGTGCCAGCAGCTTAGGAGCGGGAGGGCTCACAGATACGCAGTATTTT. Translated: CASSLGAGGLTDTQYF.

This chain joins TRBV11-2 and TRBJ2-3; no clear D. Germline values: CDR1 SGHAT, CDR2 FQNNGV. The V and J ends lost 3 bases and 0 bases respectively, with 13 bases between them. This CDR3 region has 16 residues. Written as DNA, the CDR3 is TGTGCCAGCAGCTTGGTTGGCGGATCTAGCACAGATACGCAGTATTTT. Residues: CASSLVGGSSTDTQYF.

The chain couples TRBV4-1 to TRBJ1-2; tentative D call: TRBD1 (5 bases). V lost 0 bases to trimming and J lost 3 bases, with 8 bases between them. This CDR3 is 14 amino acids long. Germline values: CDR1 MGHRA, CDR2 YSYEKL. The CDR3 DNA is TGCGCCAGCAGCCAAGACAGGGTAGACTATGGCTACACCTTC. Its protein product is CASSQDRVDYGYTF.

The CDR3 here is CASAREANVLTF. DNA for the CDR3: TGTGCCAGCGCGCGAGAGGCCAACGTCCTGACTTTC. The chain is built from TRBV6-5 and TRBJ2-6, with D hard to call. Per germline, CDR1 MNHEY and CDR2 SVGAGI. The CDR3 extends over 12 amino acids. V lost 8 bases to trimming and J lost 6 bases, with 8 bases between them.

This clone was detected once. The CDR3 reads CSVEGTSGGTYEQYF. In DNA form, the CDR3 reads TGCAGCGTTGAGGGGACTAGCGGTGGGACCTACGAGCAGTACTTC. The rearrangement links TRBV29-1 to TRBJ2-7, with TRBD2 matching over 11 bases. This CDR3 contains 15 residues. V shed 3 bases, J shed 2 bases, and the junction held 6 bases outside the gene matches. Per the germline V gene, CDR1 is SQVTM and CDR2 is ANQGSEA.

The chain combines TRBV28 with TRBJ2-7; D is ambiguous. CDR1 is MDHEN, CDR2 SYDVKM, per germline. Trimming removed 6 bases at V and 2 bases at J, with 17 bases between. The CDR3 contains 15 residues. The CDR3 here is CASSWQSGVPYEQYF. DNA for the CDR3: TGTGCCAGCAGCTGGCAATCGGGCGTCCCCTACGAGCAGTACTTC.